This T cell receptor (beta chain) was recorded in a study of blood T cells in healthy people across ages. Study-wide context: T cells yielded about one barcoded beta molecule per two cells through template switching.

Using a J-beta primer mix together with a sample-barcoded 5' primer, a second PCR was run for about 6 to 12 cycles. A tag from a template-switch adaptor with 12 random nucleotides marked each cDNA molecule. TCRdb processed the 5' RACE reads anew with MiXCR; each CDR3 protein has one entry. The sample comprises 1.5 million to 2 million distinct CDR3 sequences, about 49% of which are singletons, and roughly 2% rests with the top ten. Study-level points and caveats: With unsorted PBMCs, a conclusive comparison of naive versus antigen-experienced cells was not possible.

At least 5 micrograms of total RNA were extracted per sample. Germline loops: CDR1 MNHEY, CDR2 SVGAGI. The CDR3 length is 14 residues. V was clipped by 2 bases and J by 5 bases, with 12 bases between them. Regarding this clonotype: Its antigen is as yet unknown.

The clonotype was recovered from a woman in her forties in good health. The chain has TRBV6-5 and TRBJ2-5; D tentatively fits TRBD1 or TRBD2 (5 bases each). Sequences were obtained from blood. CDR3 nucleotide sequence: TGTGCCAGCAGTTACAGGGGTTGGGAGGAGACCCAGTACTTC. Protein: CASSYRGWEETQYF.